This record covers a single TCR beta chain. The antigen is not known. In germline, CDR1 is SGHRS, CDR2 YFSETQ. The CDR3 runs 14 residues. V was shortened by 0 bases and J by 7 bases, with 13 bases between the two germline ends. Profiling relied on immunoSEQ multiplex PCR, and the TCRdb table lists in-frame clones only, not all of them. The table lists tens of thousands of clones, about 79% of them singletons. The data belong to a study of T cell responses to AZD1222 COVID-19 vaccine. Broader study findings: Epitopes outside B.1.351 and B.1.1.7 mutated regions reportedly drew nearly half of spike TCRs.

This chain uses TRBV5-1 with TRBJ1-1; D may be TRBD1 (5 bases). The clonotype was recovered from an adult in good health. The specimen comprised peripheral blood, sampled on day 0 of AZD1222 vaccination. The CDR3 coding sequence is TGCGCCAGCAGCTTGGTACGTCAGGGTAGTGAAGCTTTCTTT. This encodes CASSLVRQGSEAFF.